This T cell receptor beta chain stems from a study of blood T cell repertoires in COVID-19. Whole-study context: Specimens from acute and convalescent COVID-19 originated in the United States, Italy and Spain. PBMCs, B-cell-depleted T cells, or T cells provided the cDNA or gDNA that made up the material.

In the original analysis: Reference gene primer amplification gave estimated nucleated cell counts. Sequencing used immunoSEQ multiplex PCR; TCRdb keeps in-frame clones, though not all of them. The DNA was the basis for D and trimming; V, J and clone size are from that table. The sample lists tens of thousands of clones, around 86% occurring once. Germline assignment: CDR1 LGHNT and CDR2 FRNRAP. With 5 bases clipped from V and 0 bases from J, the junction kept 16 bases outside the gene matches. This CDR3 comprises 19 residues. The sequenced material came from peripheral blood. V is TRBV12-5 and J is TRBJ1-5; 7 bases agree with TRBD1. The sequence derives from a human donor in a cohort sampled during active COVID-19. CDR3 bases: TGTGCTAGTGGTCTCCCCCTCACAGGGGACCTGTATAGCAATCAGCCCCAGCATTTT. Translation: CASGLPLTGDLYSNQPQHF. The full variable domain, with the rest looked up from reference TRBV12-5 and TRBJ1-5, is DARVTQTPRHKVTEMGQEVTMRCQPILGHNTVFWYRQTMMQGLELLAYFRNRAPLDDSGMPKDRFSAEMPDATLATLKIQPSEPRDSAVYFCASGLPLTGDLYSNQPQHFGDGTRLSIL.